This T cell receptor (beta chain) was found in a study of Ad26.COV2.S vaccination and SARS-CoV-2 variants. Study information: Ad26.COV2.S arm of COV1001 included the donor. The vaccine Ad26.COV2.S was put into the muscle once, or twice with 56 days between.

Study-wide points: Vaccine and placebo recipients had comparable breadth of non-spike TCRs. The TCR-based breadth and depth measures might underestimate overall T cell responses.

Treatment given: some 19 received Ad26.COV2.S at low or high dose, single or two shots; roughly five received placebo; per-sample allocation not given. Sampling happened 63 days after the first vaccine or placebo injection. Here immunoSEQ multiplex PCR was the method, and the copy in TCRdb shows in-frame clones only, minus some. The sample has a few hundred thousand clones; 90% are singletons. Worth noting for this clone: Its specificity is not known.

The receptor's source is a person aged 18 to 59 who received the Ad26.COV2.S COVID-19 vaccine or a placebo. The sample consisted of peripheral blood, taken in a trial of Ad26.COV2.S vaccine versus placebo.

The CDR3 DNA sequence: TGTGCCAGCAGTGCGACTAGCGGGACTCAAGAGACCCAGTACTTC. As protein: CASSATSGTQETQYF. The V gene is TRBV6-4, the J gene TRBJ2-5, with 11 bases aligning to TRBD2. The germline V gene encodes CDR1 MRHNA and CDR2 SNTAGT. V was clipped by 4 bases and J by 2 bases; unmatched bases: 3. CDR3 length: 15 amino acids.